A selection of T cell receptor beta chains follows, all from one sample in a study of T cells in Graves' hyperthyroidism and ophthalmopathy. A single record per CDR3 protein comes from TCRdb applying MiXCR to the multiplex PCR reads. This table holds fewer than 650,000 distinct CDR3 sequences, 11% to 15% found once. The sample consisted of blood. The receptors originated from a woman in her thirties or forties with Graves' hyperthyroidism. Both conserved end residues are trimmed from each CDR3. A D gene is named only where the DNA matches it firmly.

TRBV6-1	NA	TRBJ1-2	ASSELSHYGYT
TRBV7-2	TRBD1	TRBJ1-2	ASSPRQGARNGYT
TRBV6-1	TRBD1	TRBJ2-1	ATASRTGDNEQF
TRBV6-1	TRBD1	TRBJ1-5	ASTSGGSNQPQH
TRBV19	NA	TRBJ1-5	ASTRADGNKPQH
TRBV6-1	TRBD2	TRBJ2-2	ASRRLAEPNTGELF
TRBV7-8	NA	TRBJ2-1	ASSLESVDEQF
TRBV6-1	TRBD2	TRBJ2-2	ASSYGGAGTGELF
TRBV28	TRBD1	TRBJ1-1	ASSWDRVGEAF
TRBV6-1	TRBD2	TRBJ2-1	ASRGLAGTYNEQF
TRBV5-1	TRBD2	TRBJ2-1	ASSWGTSGDNEQF
TRBV5-1	NA	TRBJ2-7	ASSPVGSYEQY
TRBV30	TRBD2	TRBJ2-7	AWSVLSLAGVNEQY
TRBV20-1	NA	TRBJ1-5	SARVPTRGPQH
TRBV3-1	TRBD1	TRBJ1-6	ASSQATGGIYNSPLH
TRBV18	NA	TRBJ2-7	ASSPTTLYEQY
TRBV7-3	NA	TRBJ2-1	ASSLGWGGNEQF
TRBV6-5	NA	TRBJ2-2	ASSYLAGSPRSNTGELF
TRBV5-4	NA	TRBJ2-4	ASSLGVGAKNIQY
TRBV10-2	NA	TRBJ2-2	ASSESGWTGELF
TRBV9	NA	TRBJ2-2	ASSADVGAFVGELF
TRBV10-2	NA	TRBJ1-5	ASSYGTASQPQH
TRBV6-1	TRBD2	TRBJ2-7	ASSEVTSGIEQY
TRBV10-3	NA	TRBJ2-7	AISGGDVGNEQY
TRBV20-1	NA	TRBJ2-7	SARDSYGAYEQY
TRBV28	NA	TRBJ2-1	ASPNPRVNEQF
TRBV6-1	TRBD2	TRBJ2-2	ASSVAGVNTGELF
TRBV6-1	NA	TRBJ2-7	ASSDWGAGYEQY
TRBV19	NA	TRBJ1-5	ASSMAGGNQPQH
TRBV5-1	NA	TRBJ2-7	ASSGSTASYEQY
TRBV7-9	NA	TRBJ2-1	ASSLEAGRYSSYNEQF
TRBV6-1	NA	TRBJ1-1	ASRPLAGTNTEAF
TRBV28	NA	TRBJ1-1	ASNSLGQMTEAF
TRBV10-3	TRBD1	TRBJ1-2	AIRLTGVDGYT
TRBV6-1	NA	TRBJ1-2	ASSYTVSNYGYT
TRBV7-9	NA	TRBJ2-1	ASSLSSGYNEQF
TRBV6-1	TRBD2	TRBJ2-2	ASATGGANTGELF
TRBV28	TRBD1	TRBJ2-1	ASTPGTGSYNEQF
TRBV7-9	TRBD2	TRBJ2-1	ASSVESGSYNEQF
TRBV9	NA	TRBJ1-1	ASSVGIRAPENTEAF
TRBV27	TRBD1	TRBJ1-2	ASSSPGTGFLGYT
TRBV2	NA	TRBJ2-7	ASSEADKNSYEQY
TRBV5-6	TRBD1	TRBJ2-7	ASSRNRGHEQY
TRBV25-1	TRBD2	TRBJ2-5	ASMLEEVTSGKGRAY
TRBV5-1	TRBD1	TRBJ1-2	ASSWVGQGEEDYGYT
TRBV6-1	TRBD2	TRBJ2-7	ASSSWTSPRQY
TRBV27	NA	TRBJ1-5	ASSLSQGDNQPQH
TRBV5-1	TRBD1	TRBJ2-1	ATQRTGGGDEQF
TRBV12-3/TRBV12-4	TRBD2	TRBJ2-7	ASSSGTTLGEQY
TRBV11-1	NA	TRBJ2-3	ASSPGASPRSTDTQY
TRBV18	NA	TRBJ2-1	ASSPVSGGNEQF
TRBV11-3	TRBD1	TRBJ1-1	ASSVTGGGGHTEAF